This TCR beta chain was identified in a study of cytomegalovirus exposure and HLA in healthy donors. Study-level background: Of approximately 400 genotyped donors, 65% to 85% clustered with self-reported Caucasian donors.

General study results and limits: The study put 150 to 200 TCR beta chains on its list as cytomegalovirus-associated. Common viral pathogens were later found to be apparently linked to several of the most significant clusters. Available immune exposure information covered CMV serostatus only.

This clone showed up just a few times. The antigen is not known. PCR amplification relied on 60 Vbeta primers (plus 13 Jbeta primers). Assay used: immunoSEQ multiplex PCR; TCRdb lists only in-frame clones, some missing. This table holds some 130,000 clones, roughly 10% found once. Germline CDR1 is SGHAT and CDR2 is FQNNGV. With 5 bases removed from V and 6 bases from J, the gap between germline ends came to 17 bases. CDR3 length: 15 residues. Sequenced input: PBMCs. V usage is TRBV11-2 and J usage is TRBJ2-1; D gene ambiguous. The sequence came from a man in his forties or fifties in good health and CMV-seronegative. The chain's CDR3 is CASSVRTQLINEQFF. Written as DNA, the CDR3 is TGTGCCAGCAGCGTACGAACTCAATTAATCAATGAGCAGTTCTTC.